This T cell receptor beta chain is drawn from a study of T cells in Graves' hyperthyroidism and ophthalmopathy. Study-wide background: Before any treatment, at initial diagnosis, peripheral blood was collected. Study results and caveats: Ophthalmopathy was model-predicted a median around 6.7 months pre-onset. Most thyroid clonotypes with frequency above 0.001 were detected in blood.

This clonotype was detected only a few times. Antigen unknown. Amplification of TCR beta CDR3 regions used RNA as the template. The HTBI primer set was used in a first-round RT-PCR of the TCR CDR3. TCRdb reprocessed the multiplex PCR reads via MiXCR and lists one record per CDR3 protein. The sample lists hundreds of thousands of distinct CDR3 sequences, 14% occurring once. V lost 5 bases and J 6 bases, leaving 9 bases between the germline ends. The CDR3 is 12 amino acids. CDR1 is LGHNA, CDR2 YSLEER, per germline. Thyroid ultrasound, orbital computed tomography, clinical symptoms, and serum thyroxine and TRAb underpinned diagnoses.

Sequencing input: blood. The sequence came from a young woman with Graves' hyperthyroidism that later progressed to Graves' ophthalmopathy. The gene calls are TRBV4-3 and TRBJ2-3; no definite D call. CDR3 nucleotides: TGCGCCAGCAGCAGCCAGCGCGATACGCAGTATTTT. It yields the protein CASSSQRDTQYF.